The 18 T cell receptor beta chains presented below share a single source sample, sequenced in a study of cytomegalovirus exposure and HLA in healthy donors. PCR was performed using 60 Vbeta and 13 Jbeta primers. Profiling relied on immunoSEQ multiplex PCR, and the TCRdb table lists in-frame clones only, not all of them. There are about 150,000 clones in the sample; 70% to 85% occur only once, and more than 6.5% lies in the top ten. The material sequenced was PBMCs. Source of these receptors: a woman aged 45-65 years in good health and CMV-seropositive.

The chain uses TRBV5-6 and TRBJ1-1; D call uncertain. The CDR3 is 12 amino acids. Trimming stripped 6 bases from V and 5 bases from J, with 11 bases between. The germline gives CDR1 SGHDT, CDR2 YYEEEE. The CDR3: CASTLSSTEAFF. For the CDR3, the DNA is TGTGCCAGCACCCTCTCTTCGACTGAAGCTTTCTTT.

The chain employs TRBV2 and TRBJ2-1, with TRBD2 matching 9 bases. Per the germline V gene, CDR1 is SNHLY and CDR2 is FYNNEI. J lost 7 bases, V lost 4 bases, and 8 bases had no gene match. The length of the CDR3 is 15 residues. CDR3 sequence reads: CASSVGGGASNEQFF. CDR3 in DNA: TGTGCCAGCAGTGTTGGCGGGGGGGCCTCGAATGAGCAGTTCTTC.

This chain joins TRBV21-1 and TRBJ2-5; the table's D call TRBD1 went unverified against the DNA. TRBV21-1 is classified as a pseudogene. This CDR3 has 15 amino acids. The CDR3: CASSKAPREVETQYF. The CDR3 DNA sequence: TGTGCCAGCAGCAAAGCGCCCAGGGAAGTTGAGACCCAGTACTTC.

This clone came up once. V is TRBV19 and J is TRBJ1-5; TRBD1 matches at 7 bases. CDR3 length equals 14 residues. Germline V gene sequence: CDR1 LNHDA, CDR2 SQIVND (reference sequence). The ends lost 2 bases at V and 6 bases at J; junction bases unmatched: 4. The CDR3 DNA reads TGTGCCAGTAGTATAATACAGGGGAGTCAGCCCCAGCATTTT. Translation gives CASSIIQGSQPQHF.

The chain employs TRBV7-9 and TRBJ1-2; 8 positions agree with TRBD1. This CDR3 has 16 amino acids. J lost 5 bases, V lost 4 bases, and 12 bases had no gene match. The germline V gene has CDR1 SEHNR and CDR2 FQNEAQ (reference sequence). CDR3 nucleotide sequence: TGTGCCAGCAGCTCGTGGACAGGGAGGGACGTTTATGGCTACACCTTC. Encoded protein: CASSSWTGRDVYGYTF.

The chain couples TRBV7-3 to TRBJ1-1; TRBD1 aligns across 8 bases. This CDR3 is built from 13 residues. The V gene end was trimmed by 2 bases and the J gene end by 4 bases; junction bases not matched to a gene: 0. Germline CDR1 SGHTA, CDR2 FQGTGA. The CDR3 sequence: CASSLDRGTEAFF. In DNA form, the CDR3 reads TGTGCCAGCAGCTTAGACAGGGGCACTGAAGCTTTCTTT.

This clone was seen a handful of times. This sequence joins TRBV6-5 and TRBJ2-7; maybe TRBD1 (7 bases). The CDR3 is made up of 11 amino acids. In germline, CDR1 is MNHEY, CDR2 SVGAGI. Trimming pared 8 bases from V and 6 bases from J, leaving 11 bases between. The chain's CDR3 is CASAQGGEQYF. The CDR3 DNA reads as TGTGCCAGCGCGCAGGGGGGCGAGCAGTACTTC.

The rearrangement uses TRBV15 and TRBJ2-1, with TRBD1 matching 10 bases. V lost 0 bases and J lost 7; bases outside the gene matches: 3. Germline V CDR1 and CDR2: LNHNV, YYDKDF (reference sequence). The CDR3 has 15 amino acids. The CDR3 DNA reads as TGTGCCACCAGCAGAGAGCCGGGACAGGGGAATGAGCAGTTCTTC. Residues: CATSREPGQGNEQFF.

The chain employs TRBV4-3 and TRBJ1-5; D gene ambiguous. Germline V gives CDR1 LGHNA, CDR2 YSLEER. The CDR3 sequence is 14 residues long. Trimming took off 5 bases at V and 0 bases at J, with 8 bases between the two ends. The CDR3 DNA reads as TGCGCCAGCAGCACAGTGGATAGCAATCAGCCCCAGCATTTT. Translation: CASSTVDSNQPQHF.

The chain has TRBV5-1 and TRBJ2-3; D gene ambiguous. Trimming pared 0 bases from V and 0 bases from J, leaving 5 bases between. From germline, CDR1 is SGHRS and CDR2 YFSETQ. This CDR3 has 14 residues. The DNA for the CDR3 is TGCGCCAGCAGCTTGGAGCACAGCACAGATACGCAGTATTTT. It specifies CASSLEHSTDTQYF.

The chain recombines TRBV18 with TRBJ2-3, with 9 bases fitting TRBD2. The V segment lost 3 bases and the J segment 5 bases; nucleotides outside the gene matches: 3. Looked up from germline, CDR1 is KGHSH and CDR2 is LQKENI. This CDR3 region has 14 residues. CDR3 bases: TGTGCCAGCTCACCGGCTAGCGGGGAAGATACGCAGTATTTT. Encoded protein: CASSPASGEDTQYF.

V gene TRBV19 combines with J gene TRBJ2-1, with 7 bases identical to TRBD2. There are 16 residues in the CDR3. Looked up from germline, CDR1 is LNHDA and CDR2 is SQIVND (reference sequence). J lost 5 bases, V lost 5 bases, and 12 bases had no gene match. This chain's CDR3 is CASSGVAGDRHNEQFF. The CDR3 nucleotides read TGTGCCAGTAGTGGGGTCGCGGGGGACCGTCACAATGAGCAGTTCTTC. Full variable domain (outside the CDR3, taken from reference TRBV19 and TRBJ2-1): DGGITQSPKYLFRKEGQNVTLSCEQNLNHDAMYWYRQDPGQGLRLIYYSQIVNDFQKGDIAEGYSVSREKKESFPLTVTSAQKNPTAFYLCASSGVAGDRHNEQFFGPGTRLTVL.

The chain combines TRBV7-8 with TRBJ1-1; 8 bases are a match to TRBD1. The CDR3 has 15 residues. Germline assignment: CDR1 SGHVS and CDR2 FQNEAQ. J gave up 4 bases and V 5 bases, and 9 bases lay outside the gene matches. CDR3 sequence (DNA): TGTGCCAGCAGCCAAGGACAGGGAGGAATCACTGAAGCTTTCTTT. This gives the protein CASSQGQGGITEAFF.

The gene calls are TRBV10-1 and TRBJ2-7; 8 bases align to TRBD2. Germline CDR1 WNHNN, CDR2 SYGVQD (reference sequence). The CDR3 extends over 21 amino acids. Trimming at V came to 3 bases and at J to 3 bases, leaving 25 bases not matched to a gene. The CDR3 DNA reads TGCGCCAGCAGTGATCCATTCGAACTGCTGAGCGGGGGATCTTCTTTCTACGAGCAGTACTTC. This translates into CASSDPFELLSGGSSFYEQYF.

V and J are TRBV5-1 and TRBJ2-2; 8 bases line up with TRBD2. V lost 2 bases and J lost 0; bases outside the gene matches: 6. The CDR3 has 17 residues. CDR1 is SGHRS, CDR2 YFSETQ, per germline. The CDR3: CASSFTGGQANTGELFF. In DNA, the CDR3 is TGCGCCAGCAGCTTTACGGGGGGGCAGGCGAACACCGGGGAGCTGTTTTTT.

V and J are TRBV5-1 and TRBJ1-4, with 8 bases lining up with TRBD1. The V gene end was trimmed by 6 bases and the J gene end by 8 bases; junction bases not matched to a gene: 9. Germline V gene lookup returns CDR1 SGHRS and CDR2 YFSETQ. CDR3 size: 14 residues. This CDR3 reads CASTRTGGVEKLFF. Written as DNA, the CDR3 is TGCGCCAGCACCAGAACAGGGGGTGTGGAAAAACTGTTTTTT.

This chain links TRBV30 with TRBJ2-6, with TRBD1 identical over 7 bases. Germline-derived CDR1 and CDR2 are GTSNPN and SVGIG (reference sequence). V was clipped by 3 bases and J by 1 base; unmatched bases: 18. There are 20 residues in the CDR3. CDR3 protein: CAWRMQQRGPLWSGANVLTF. In DNA form, the CDR3 reads TGTGCCTGGAGAATGCAACAAAGGGGGCCCTTATGGTCTGGGGCCAACGTCCTGACTTTC. The full variable domain, completed using reference TRBV30 and TRBJ2-6, is SQTIHQWPATLVQPVGSPLSLECTVEGTSNPNLYWYRQAAGRGLQLLFYSVGIGQISSEVPQNLSASRPQDRQFILSSKKLLLSDSGFYLCAWRMQQRGPLWSGANVLTFGAGSRLTVL.

This clone was seen only a few times. V and J are TRBV10-3 and TRBJ2-7; 13 nucleotides line up with TRBD2. From germline, CDR1 is ENHRY and CDR2 SYGVKD. Trimming removed 6 bases from V and 7 bases from J; junction bases left unmatched: 9. This CDR3 has 15 amino acids. Here the CDR3 DNA reads TGTGCCATCAGGGGGACTAGCGGGGACCAGGGGGAGCAGTACTTC. It is translated as CAIRGTSGDQGEQYF.